This T cell receptor beta chain was recovered during a study of PD-1 blockade in classical Hodgkin lymphoma. Assay: immunoSEQ multiplex PCR; the TCRdb copy retains only in-frame clones and omits some. The sample lists 24,000 or so clones, 75% to 95% occurring once. The time point: newly diagnosed, previously untreated cHL patient sample. Negative magnetic selection isolated CD4+ T cells from thawed PBMCs. This clone was found a few times. CDR1 and CDR2 from the germline V gene are SEHNR and FQNEAQ (reference sequence). Trimming left V 5 bases short and J 2 bases short, with 10 bases between. This CDR3 contains 13 residues.

The sample was CD4+ T cells from blood. The source is a human donor with classical Hodgkin lymphoma. The chain couples TRBV7-9 to TRBJ2-7; possible D gene TRBD1, 5 bases. The CDR3 protein is CASSTQAPYEQYF. The CDR3 nucleotides are TGTGCCAGCAGCACACAGGCCCCCTACGAGCAGTACTTC.